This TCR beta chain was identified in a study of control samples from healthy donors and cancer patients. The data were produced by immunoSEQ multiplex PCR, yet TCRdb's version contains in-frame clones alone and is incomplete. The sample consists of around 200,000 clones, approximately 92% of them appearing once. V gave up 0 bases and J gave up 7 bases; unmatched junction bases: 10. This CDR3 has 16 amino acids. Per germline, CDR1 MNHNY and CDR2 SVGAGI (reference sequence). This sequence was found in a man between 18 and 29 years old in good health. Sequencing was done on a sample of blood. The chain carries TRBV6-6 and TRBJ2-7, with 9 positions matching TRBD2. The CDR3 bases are TGTGCCAGCAGTTACTCGGCCTCTGGCGGGGGGGTTGAGCAGTACTTC. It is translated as CASSYSASGGGVEQYF.